This T cell receptor beta chain was identified in a study of shared clonotypes between healthy human individuals. The wider study: In total, the donors were a couple of women and a few men aged 18 to 49. Plates per donor: three CD4 naive, three CD4 memory, two CD8 naive, one CD8 memory.

Every donor was a Caucasian adult from Nashville, Tennessee. V lost 7 bases and J 2 bases, leaving 19 bases between the germline ends. In germline, CDR1 is MNHEY, CDR2 SMNVEV (reference sequence). This CDR3 is built from 16 residues. Profiling relied on immunoSEQ multiplex PCR, and the TCRdb table lists in-frame clones only, not all of them. Here the sample spans about 180,000 clones, approximately 92% being singletons. What was sequenced was naive CD4+ T cells sorted from blood. Documented subset: CD45RA+ positively selected. The receptor's source is a woman aged 25-40 years in good health. The chain combines TRBV27 with TRBJ2-3; either TRBD1 or TRBD2 may supply D (5 bases each). CDR3 loop: CASTGRPTSITDTQYF. DNA for the CDR3: TGTGCCAGCACGGGACGGCCCACAAGCATCACAGATACGCAGTATTTT.